The 14 T cell receptor beta chains listed next were all sequenced from one sample in a study of blood T cells in healthy people across ages. Together with a sample-barcoded 5' primer, a J-beta primer mix was included in a second PCR lasting about 7 to 11 cycles. A single record per CDR3 protein comes from TCRdb applying MiXCR to the 5' RACE reads. The sample includes some 710,000 distinct CDR3 sequences, less than 60% of them seen just once. Sequenced sample: blood. Receptor source: a man at least 80 years old in good health.

This clonotype has more than one count but fewer than ten. J is TRBJ2-3 and V is TRBV7-2; maybe TRBD1 (6 bases). V was shortened by 6 bases and J by 0 bases, with 16 bases between the two germline ends. The length of the CDR3 is 16 residues. Germline CDR1 SGHTA, CDR2 FQGNSA. The DNA of the CDR3 is TGTGCCAGCAGGAAGCTAACAGGGCCTAGCACAGATACGCAGTATTTT. It yields the protein CASRKLTGPSTDTQYF.

The gene calls are TRBV11-3 and TRBJ2-1; D is unclear. Looked up from germline, CDR1 is SGHNT and CDR2 is YENEEA. The CDR3 spans 17 residues. Trimming took off 6 bases at V and 0 bases at J, with 18 bases between the two ends. The CDR3 nucleotides are TGTGCCAGCAGGCACCTTCTGCTAGTTTTCTCCTACAATGAGCAGTTCTTC. This translates into CASRHLLLVFSYNEQFF.

V gene TRBV5-5 combines with J gene TRBJ1-2; D unclear. V was cut by 5 bases and J by 6 bases, with 17 bases left in between. The CDR3 loop spans 14 amino acids. Germline values: CDR1 SGHKS, CDR2 YYEKEE (reference sequence). The CDR3 spells CASSQRTGANGYTF. The CDR3 bases are TGTGCCAGCAGTCAGAGGACGGGAGCTAATGGCTACACCTTC. The full variable domain, rest sourced from reference TRBV5-5 and TRBJ1-2, is DAGVTQSPTHLIKTRGQQVTLRCSPISGHKSVSWYQQVLGQGPQFIFQYYEKEERGRGNFPDRFSARQFPNYSSELNVNALLLGDSALYLCASSQRTGANGYTFGSGTRLTVV.

The chain recombines TRBV18 with TRBJ2-5; maybe TRBD1 (5 bases). Trimming took off 5 bases at V and 0 bases at J, with 7 bases between the two ends. The CDR3 length is 13 residues. The V gene's germline CDR1 is KGHSH and CDR2 LQKENI. The CDR3 bases are TGTGCCAGCTCAAAACAGGACCAAGAGACCCAGTACTTC. Its protein is CASSKQDQETQYF.

This clonotype has a handful of counts. This chain links TRBV7-9 with TRBJ2-1, with a possible D match to TRBD2 (6 bases). This CDR3 region has 15 residues. Trimming stripped 1 base from V and 8 bases from J, with 15 bases between. Germline V gene data show CDR1 as SEHNR and CDR2 as FQNEAQ (reference sequence). This CDR3 is CASSLGRGEFHEQFF. Written as DNA, the CDR3 is TGTGCCAGCAGCTTAGGGCGGGGCGAGTTTCATGAGCAGTTCTTC.

The table lists this clonotype with a few counts. CDR3 nucleotide sequence: TGCGCCAGCAGCGGGGAAGGGGTGACTGAAGCTTTCTTT. This sequence encodes CASSGEGVTEAFF. V is TRBV5-1 and J is TRBJ1-1; possibly TRBD1 for D (5 bases). Trimming shortened V by 4 bases and J by 5 bases, and 12 bases separated the two germline ends. The CDR3 totals 13 residues. Germline V gene lookup returns CDR1 SGHRS and CDR2 YFSETQ.

This chain joins TRBV10-3 and TRBJ2-3; 7 bases are a match to TRBD2. Germline CDR1 ENHRY, CDR2 SYGVKD. The J segment lost 3 bases and the V segment lost 3 bases, leaving 9 bases of the junction unmatched. The CDR3 has 16 amino acids. CDR3 sequence reads: CAISDLAGASTDTQYF. The CDR3 bases are TGTGCCATCAGTGACCTGGCGGGAGCTAGTACAGATACGCAGTATTTT.

This chain uses TRBV20-1 with TRBJ2-1; TRBD2 matches 10 bases. V shed 3 bases, J shed 7 bases, and the junction held 9 bases outside the gene matches. The germline V gene has CDR1 DFQATT and CDR2 SNEGSKA (reference sequence). The CDR3 is 15 amino acids. The CDR3 sequence is CSASKELAGSNEQFF. CDR3 coding DNA: TGCAGTGCTAGTAAGGAACTAGCGGGAAGTAATGAGCAGTTCTTC.

This rearrangement joins TRBV20-1 to TRBJ2-5; TRBD2 matches at 7 bases. V lost 5 bases, J lost 2 bases, and 14 bases stayed unmatched. CDR3 length equals 16 residues. CDR1 is DFQATT, CDR2 SNEGSKA, per germline (reference sequence). The DNA of the CDR3 is TGCAGTGCTCCCCCTTTAAGGGCGGGGGAGCAAGAGACCCAGTACTTC. Translating gives CSAPPLRAGEQETQYF.

The chain combines TRBV4-3 with TRBJ1-2; maybe TRBD1 (6 bases). Trimming took 0 bases from V and 0 from J, leaving 20 bases between them. CDR3 length equals 19 residues. Germline CDR1 LGHNA, CDR2 YSLEER. The CDR3 here is CASSQDRRGPLTSNYGYTF. The CDR3 nucleotides read TGCGCCAGCAGCCAAGACCGCAGGGGACCCCTTACCTCTAACTATGGCTACACCTTC.

This clonotype was seen more than once but under ten times. The chain combines TRBV14 with TRBJ2-7, with a weak D call TRBD2 (6 bases). V lost 4 bases to trimming and J lost 3 bases, with 16 bases between them. The CDR3 consists of 15 residues. Germline CDR1 SGHDN, CDR2 FVKESK. The CDR3 region has the DNA TGTGCCAGCAGCCCCCGTATAGCGGCAAGCTACGAGCAGTACTTC. Translation: CASSPRIAASYEQYF.

The CDR3 nucleotides are TGTGCCAGCAGCTTTGCTGGCTTTTCTGGCACCATATATTTT. It yields the protein CASSFAGFSGTIYF. The chain carries TRBV7-9 and TRBJ1-3; D is uncertain. CDR3 size: 14 residues. V gave up 3 bases and J gave up 9 bases, with 15 bases separating them. Germline V lookup: CDR1 SEHNR, CDR2 FQNEAQ (reference sequence).

The chain carries TRBV4-3 and TRBJ2-6; TRBD1 agrees at 11 bases. The CDR3 contains 22 residues. Germline loops: CDR1 LGHNA, CDR2 YSLEER. The V gene end was trimmed by 0 bases and the J gene end by 2 bases; junction bases not matched to a gene: 15. For the CDR3, the DNA is TGCGCCAGCAGCCAAGACTTTACCGGGCGGGACAGGGGGATTGCTGGGGCCAACGTCCTGACTTTC. It encodes CASSQDFTGRDRGIAGANVLTF.

The chain joins TRBV12-3 or TRBV12-4 to TRBJ2-1, with TRBD2 matching over 13 bases. J gave up 8 bases and V 5 bases, and 12 bases lay outside the gene matches. CDR3 length equals 17 residues. The CDR3 spells CASSGDRTSGSYDEQFF. The CDR3 DNA sequence: TGTGCCAGCAGTGGAGACCGGACTAGCGGGAGTTACGATGAGCAGTTCTTC.